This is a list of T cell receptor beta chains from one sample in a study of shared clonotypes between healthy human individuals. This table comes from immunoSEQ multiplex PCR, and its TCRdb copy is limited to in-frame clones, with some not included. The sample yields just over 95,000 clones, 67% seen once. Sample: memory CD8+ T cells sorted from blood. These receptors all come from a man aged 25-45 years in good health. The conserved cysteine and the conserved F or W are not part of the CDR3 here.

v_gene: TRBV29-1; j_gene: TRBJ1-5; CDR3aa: SAKEGDQPQH
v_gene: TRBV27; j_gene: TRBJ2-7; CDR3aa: ASSSDTSGRAYEQY
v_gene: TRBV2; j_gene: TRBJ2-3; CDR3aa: ASSEMGLGSRRTDTQY
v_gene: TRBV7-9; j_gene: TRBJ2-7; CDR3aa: ASSFLKSYEQY
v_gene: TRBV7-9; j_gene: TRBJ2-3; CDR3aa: ASSRTTLAGVTDTQY
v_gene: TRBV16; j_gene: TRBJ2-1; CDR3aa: ASSLFRGDEQF
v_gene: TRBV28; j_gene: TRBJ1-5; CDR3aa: ASSFQTGNQPQH
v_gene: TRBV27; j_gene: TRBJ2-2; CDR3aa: ASSLSGVGELF
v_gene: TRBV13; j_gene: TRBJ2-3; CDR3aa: ASSEGTGAGDTQY
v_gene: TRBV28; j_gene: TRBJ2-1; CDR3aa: ASSSVWTPPNEQF
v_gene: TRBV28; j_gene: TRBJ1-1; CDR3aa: ASSFIGFNEAF
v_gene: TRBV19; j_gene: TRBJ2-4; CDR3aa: ASSTGGPKNIQY
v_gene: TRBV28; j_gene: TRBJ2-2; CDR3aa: ASSLFGGELF
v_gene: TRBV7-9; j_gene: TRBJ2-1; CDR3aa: ASSLSWDRGYNEQF
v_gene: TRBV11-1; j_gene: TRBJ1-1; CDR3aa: ASSIGPMTEAF
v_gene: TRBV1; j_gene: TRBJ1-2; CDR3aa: TSSTVRVRKTYGYT
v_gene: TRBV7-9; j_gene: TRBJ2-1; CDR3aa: ASTGINEQF
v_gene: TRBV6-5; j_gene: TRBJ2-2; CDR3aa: ASTHGREVSGELF
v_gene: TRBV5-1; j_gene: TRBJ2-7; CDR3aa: ASSLGEAYEQY
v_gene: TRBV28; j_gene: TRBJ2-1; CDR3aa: ASSLLSSPGQGTV
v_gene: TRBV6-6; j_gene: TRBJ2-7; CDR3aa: ATSGNSYEQY
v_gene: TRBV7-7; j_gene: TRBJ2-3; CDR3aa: ASSLALADTQY
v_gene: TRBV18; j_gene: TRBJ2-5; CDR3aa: ASSPRTSNQETQY
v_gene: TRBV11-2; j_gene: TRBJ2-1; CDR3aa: ASSPRMREGEQF
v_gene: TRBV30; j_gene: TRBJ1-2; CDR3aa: AWTTNYGYT
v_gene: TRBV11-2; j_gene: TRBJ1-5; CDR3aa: ASSLNRDQPQH
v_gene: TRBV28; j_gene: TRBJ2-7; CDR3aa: ASSRADYEQY
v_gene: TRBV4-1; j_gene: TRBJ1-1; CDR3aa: ASSQVRGEAF
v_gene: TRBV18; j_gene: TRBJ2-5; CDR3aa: ASSSSTGGLETQY
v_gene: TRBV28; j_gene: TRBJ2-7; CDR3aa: ASRPNPPLRSGSNFYEQY
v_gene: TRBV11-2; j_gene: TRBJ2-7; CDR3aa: ASSHPSGQSSYEQY
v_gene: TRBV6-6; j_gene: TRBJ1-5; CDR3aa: ASTRTGGHQPQH
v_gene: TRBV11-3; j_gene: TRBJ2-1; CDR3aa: ASSFGTAGVADNEQF
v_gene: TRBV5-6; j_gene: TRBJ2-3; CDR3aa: ASSLSGTSNRADTQY
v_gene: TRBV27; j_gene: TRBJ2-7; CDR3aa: ASSSWTSGQNEQY
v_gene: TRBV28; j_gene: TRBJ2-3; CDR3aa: ASSTTRTDTQY
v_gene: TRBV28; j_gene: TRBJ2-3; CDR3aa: ASSLDTAATDTQY
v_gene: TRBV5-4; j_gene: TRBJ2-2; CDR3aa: ASSGGETNTGELF
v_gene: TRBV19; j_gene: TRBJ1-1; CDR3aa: ASSMVSNTEAF
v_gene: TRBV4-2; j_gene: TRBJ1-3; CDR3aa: ASSLTGGNTIY
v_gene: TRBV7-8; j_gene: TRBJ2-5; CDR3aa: ASSFLLKETQY
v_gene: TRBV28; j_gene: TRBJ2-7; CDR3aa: ASSNVKDWSYEQY
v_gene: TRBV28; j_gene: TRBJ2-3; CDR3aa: ASNTPTDTQY
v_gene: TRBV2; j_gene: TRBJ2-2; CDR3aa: ASSVKGTGELF
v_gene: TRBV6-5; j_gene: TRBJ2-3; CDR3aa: ASGVAPTDTQY
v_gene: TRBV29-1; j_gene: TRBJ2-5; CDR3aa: SVADSSGVGTQY